The sequence of this T cell receptor beta chain was determined in a study of identical twins. General observations from the study: Partial confounding of zero-insertion analyses by invariant MAIT and iNKT cells was possible. Abundant cord blood beta clonotypes carried fewer insertions; memory repertoires showed none. Out-of-frame beta sequences exhibited a weaker degree of excess twin sharing.

With template switching, a universal primer site was added, and the cDNA carried unique molecular identifiers. TCRdb independently ran MiXCR on the 5' RACE reads; one entry per CDR3 protein. The data hold under 300,000 distinct CDR3 sequences, with roughly an eighth observed a single time. This clonotype was seen only a few times. Its antigen remains unknown. The CDR3 loop spans 16 amino acids. J lost 6 bases, V lost 1 base, and 6 bases had no gene match. Germline-derived CDR1 and CDR2 are SGHTA and FQGNSA. These data were likewise used in another study, on yellow fever vaccine responses in identical twins.

The sequence was obtained from a woman under 30 in good health. The chain uses TRBV7-2 and TRBJ2-2, with 9 bases lining up with TRBD1. Material for sequencing was memory (CD45RO+) T cells sorted from blood. The CDR3 sequence is CASSLVGTGIPGELFF. For the CDR3, the DNA is TGTGCCAGCAGCTTAGTCGGGACAGGGATTCCCGGGGAGCTGTTTTTT.